This TCR beta chain stems from a study of blood T cell repertoires in COVID-19. Study in general: Spain, Italy and the United States supplied samples that represented acute and convalescent COVID-19.

Under the authors' procedure: Amplification of reference gene primers was used by the study to estimate nucleated cell counts. The assay was immunoSEQ multiplex PCR, and TCRdb's table has in-frame clones only and misses some. That table furnishes V, J and clone size, whereas the DNA furnished D and trimming. The sample contains under 150,000 clones, roughly 90% of which appear only once. The receptor's source is a man between 65 and 85 years old with active COVID-19. The sequenced sample consisted of peripheral blood.

The CDR3 nucleotides are TGTGCCAGCAGCTCTCGCACCGGGAGCTCCTACAATGAGCAGTTCTTC. It is translated as CASSSRTGSSYNEQFF. This rearrangement joins TRBV6-2 or TRBV6-3 to TRBJ2-1; tentative D call: TRBD2 (6 bases). Germline V gene data show CDR1 as MNHEY and CDR2 as SVGEGT. Trimming removed 6 bases from V and 0 bases from J, with 15 bases in between. The CDR3 covers 16 residues.